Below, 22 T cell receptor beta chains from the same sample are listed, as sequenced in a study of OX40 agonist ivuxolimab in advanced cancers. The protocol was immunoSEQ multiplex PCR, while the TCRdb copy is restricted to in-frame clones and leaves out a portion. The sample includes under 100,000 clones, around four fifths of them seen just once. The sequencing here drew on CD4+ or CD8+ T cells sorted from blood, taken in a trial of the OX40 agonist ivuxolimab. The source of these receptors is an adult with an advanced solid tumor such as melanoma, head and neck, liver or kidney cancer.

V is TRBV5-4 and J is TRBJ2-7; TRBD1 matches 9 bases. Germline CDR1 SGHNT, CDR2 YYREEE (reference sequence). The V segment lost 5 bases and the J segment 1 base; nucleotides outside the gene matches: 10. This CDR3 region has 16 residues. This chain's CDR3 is CASRPRPGQGSYEQYF. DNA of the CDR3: TGTGCCAGCAGACCAAGGCCGGGACAGGGTTCCTACGAGCAGTACTTC.

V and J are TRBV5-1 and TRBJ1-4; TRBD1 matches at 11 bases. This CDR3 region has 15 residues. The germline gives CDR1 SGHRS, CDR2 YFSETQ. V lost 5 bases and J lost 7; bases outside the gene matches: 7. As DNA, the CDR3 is TGCGCCAGCAGGGCTGCCGGGACAGGGGGTGAAAAACTGTTTTTT. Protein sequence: CASRAAGTGGEKLFF. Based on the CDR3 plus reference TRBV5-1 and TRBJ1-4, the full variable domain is KAGVTQTPRYLIKTRGQQVTLSCSPISGHRSVSWYQQTPGQGLQFLFEYFSETQRNKGNFPGRFSGRQFSNSRSEMNVSTLELGDSALYLCASRAAGTGGEKLFFGSGTQLSVL.

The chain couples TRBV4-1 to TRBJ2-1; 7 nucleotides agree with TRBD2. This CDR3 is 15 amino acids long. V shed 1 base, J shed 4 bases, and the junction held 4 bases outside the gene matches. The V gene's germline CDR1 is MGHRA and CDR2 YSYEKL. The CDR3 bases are TGCGCCAGCAGCCAAGGGGCGGGGGAGTACAATGAGCAGTTCTTC. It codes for CASSQGAGEYNEQFF.

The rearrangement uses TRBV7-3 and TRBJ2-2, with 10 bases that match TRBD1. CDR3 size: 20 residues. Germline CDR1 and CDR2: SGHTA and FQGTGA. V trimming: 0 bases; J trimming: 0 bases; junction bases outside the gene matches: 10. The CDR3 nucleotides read TGTGCCAGCAGCTTAACCCCCCCGGGACAGGGGCCGACGAACACCGGGGAGCTGTTTTTT. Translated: CASSLTPPGQGPTNTGELFF.

DNA for the CDR3: TGTGCCAGCATGGTGACCTACTCTGGAAACACCATATATTTT. It translates to CASMVTYSGNTIYF. The rearrangement joins TRBV6-6 to TRBJ1-3; D ambiguous. CDR3 size: 14 residues. Looked up from germline, CDR1 is MNHNY and CDR2 is SVGAGI (reference sequence). Between the trimmed V and J ends, which lost 7 bases and 0 bases, there was a span of 10 bases.

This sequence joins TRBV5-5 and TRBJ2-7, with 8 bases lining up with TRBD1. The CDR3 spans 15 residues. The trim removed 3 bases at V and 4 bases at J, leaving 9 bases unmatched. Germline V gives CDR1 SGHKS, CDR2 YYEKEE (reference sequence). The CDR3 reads CASSSMDRVIYEQYF. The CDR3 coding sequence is TGTGCCAGCAGCTCCATGGACAGGGTTATATACGAGCAGTACTTC.

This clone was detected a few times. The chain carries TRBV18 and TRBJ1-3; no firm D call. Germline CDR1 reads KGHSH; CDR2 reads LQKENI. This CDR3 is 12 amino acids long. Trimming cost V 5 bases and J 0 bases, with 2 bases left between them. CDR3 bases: TGTGCCAGCTCAGCCTCTGGAAACACCATATATTTT. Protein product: CASSASGNTIYF.

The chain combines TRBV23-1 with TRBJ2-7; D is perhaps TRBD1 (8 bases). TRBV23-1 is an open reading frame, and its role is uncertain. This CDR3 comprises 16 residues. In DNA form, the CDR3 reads TGCGACCAGCTCCAAACGGGGGGACAGGAGACCTACGAGCAGTACTTC. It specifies CDQLQTGGQETYEQYF.

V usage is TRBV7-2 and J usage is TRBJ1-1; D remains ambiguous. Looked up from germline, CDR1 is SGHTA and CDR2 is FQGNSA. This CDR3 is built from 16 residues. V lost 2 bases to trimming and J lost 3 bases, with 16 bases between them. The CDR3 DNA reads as TGTGCCAGCAGCTTAACTTTTTTTGCCGGGGACACTGAAGCTTTCTTT. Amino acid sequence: CASSLTFFAGDTEAFF. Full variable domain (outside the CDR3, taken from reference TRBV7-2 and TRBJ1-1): GAGVSQSPSNKVTEKGKDVELRCDPISGHTALYWYRQSLGQGLEFLIYFQGNSAPDKSGLPSDRFSAERTGGSVSTLTIQRTQQEDSAVYLCASSLTFFAGDTEAFFGQGTRLTVV.

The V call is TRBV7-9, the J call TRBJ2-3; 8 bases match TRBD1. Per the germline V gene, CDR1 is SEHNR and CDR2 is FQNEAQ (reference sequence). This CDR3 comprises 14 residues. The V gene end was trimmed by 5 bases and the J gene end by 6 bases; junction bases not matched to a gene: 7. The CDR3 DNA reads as TGTGCCAGCAGCACCGACAGGGGTGGTGATACGCAGTATTTT. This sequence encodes CASSTDRGGDTQYF.

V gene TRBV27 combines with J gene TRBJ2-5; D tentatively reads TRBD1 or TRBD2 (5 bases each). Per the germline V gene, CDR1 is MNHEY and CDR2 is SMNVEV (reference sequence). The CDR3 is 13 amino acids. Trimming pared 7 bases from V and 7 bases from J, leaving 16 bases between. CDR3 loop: CASKSGPIGTQYF. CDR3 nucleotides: TGTGCCAGCAAATCGGGACCGATTGGGACCCAGTACTTC.

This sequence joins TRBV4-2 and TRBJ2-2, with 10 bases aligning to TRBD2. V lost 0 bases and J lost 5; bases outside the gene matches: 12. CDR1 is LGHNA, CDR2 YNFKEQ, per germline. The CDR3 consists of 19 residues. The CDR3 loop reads CASSQDRASGGRVTGELFF. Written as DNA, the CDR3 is TGTGCCAGCAGCCAAGATAGGGCTAGCGGGGGCCGGGTTACCGGGGAGCTGTTTTTT.

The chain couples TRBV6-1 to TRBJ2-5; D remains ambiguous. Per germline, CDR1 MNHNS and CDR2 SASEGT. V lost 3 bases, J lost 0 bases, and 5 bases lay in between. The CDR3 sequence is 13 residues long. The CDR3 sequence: CASSDRNQETQYF. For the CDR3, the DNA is TGTGCCAGCAGTGATCGGAACCAAGAGACCCAGTACTTC.

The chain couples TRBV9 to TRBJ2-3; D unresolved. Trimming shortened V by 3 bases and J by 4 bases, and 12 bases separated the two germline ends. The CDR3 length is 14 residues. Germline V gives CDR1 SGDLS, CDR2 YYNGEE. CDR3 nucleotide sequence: TGTGCCAGCAGCGCCCCCTCGGGCGCAGATACGCAGTATTTT. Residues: CASSAPSGADTQYF.

The CDR3 here is CASSLLASDYNEQFF. CDR3 nucleotides: TGTGCCAGCAGCTTATTGGCTAGCGATTACAATGAGCAGTTCTTC. This chain joins TRBV7-3 and TRBJ2-1; TRBD2 might be the D (6 bases). Germline-derived CDR1 and CDR2 are SGHTA and FQGTGA. This CDR3 region has 15 residues. V lost 2 bases and J lost 4, with 12 bases in between.

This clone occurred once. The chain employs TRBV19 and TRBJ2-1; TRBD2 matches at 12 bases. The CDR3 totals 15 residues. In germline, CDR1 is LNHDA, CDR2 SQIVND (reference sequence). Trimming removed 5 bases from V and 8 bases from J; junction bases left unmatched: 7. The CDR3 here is CASSLLAGGKDEQFF. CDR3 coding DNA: TGTGCCAGTAGTTTACTAGCGGGGGGTAAGGATGAGCAGTTCTTC. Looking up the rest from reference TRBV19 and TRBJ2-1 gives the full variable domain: DGGITQSPKYLFRKEGQNVTLSCEQNLNHDAMYWYRQDPGQGLRLIYYSQIVNDFQKGDIAEGYSVSREKKESFPLTVTSAQKNPTAFYLCASSLLAGGKDEQFFGPGTRLTVL.

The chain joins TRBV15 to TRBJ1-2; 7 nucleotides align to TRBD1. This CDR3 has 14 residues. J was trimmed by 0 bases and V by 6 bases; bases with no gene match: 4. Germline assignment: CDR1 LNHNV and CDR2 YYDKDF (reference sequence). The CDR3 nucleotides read TGTGCCACCAGGCCGACAGGGACTAACTATGGCTACACCTTC. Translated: CATRPTGTNYGYTF. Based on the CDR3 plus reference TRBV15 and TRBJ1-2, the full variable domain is DAMVIQNPRYQVTQFGKPVTLSCSQTLNHNVMYWYQQKSSQAPKLLFHYYDKDFNNEADTPDNFQSRRPNTSFCFLDIRSPGLGDTAMYLCATRPTGTNYGYTFGSGTRLTVV.

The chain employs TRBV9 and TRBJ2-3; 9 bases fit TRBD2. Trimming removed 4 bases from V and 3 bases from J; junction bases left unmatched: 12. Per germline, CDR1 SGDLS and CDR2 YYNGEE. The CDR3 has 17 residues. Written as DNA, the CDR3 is TGTGCCAGCAGCCCCTCGGGGCGGGGGGGCCGGACAGATACGCAGTATTTT. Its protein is CASSPSGRGGRTDTQYF.

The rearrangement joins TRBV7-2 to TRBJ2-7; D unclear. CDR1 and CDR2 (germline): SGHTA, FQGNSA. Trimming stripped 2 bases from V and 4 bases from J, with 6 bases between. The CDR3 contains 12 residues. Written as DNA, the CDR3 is TGTGCCAGCAGCTTACGGTGGTACGAGCAGTACTTC. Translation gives CASSLRWYEQYF.

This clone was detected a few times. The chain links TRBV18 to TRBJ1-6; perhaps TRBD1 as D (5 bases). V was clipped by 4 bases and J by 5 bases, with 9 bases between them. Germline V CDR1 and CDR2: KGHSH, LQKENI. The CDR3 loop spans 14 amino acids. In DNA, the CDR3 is TGTGCCAGCTCACTCGGGGGGGATAATTCACCCCTCCACTTT. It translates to CASSLGGDNSPLHF.

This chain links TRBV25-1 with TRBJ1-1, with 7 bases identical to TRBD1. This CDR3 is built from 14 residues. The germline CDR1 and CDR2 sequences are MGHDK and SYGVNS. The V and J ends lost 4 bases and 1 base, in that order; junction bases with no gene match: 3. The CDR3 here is CASSARQGNTEAFF. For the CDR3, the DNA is TGTGCCAGCAGTGCCCGACAGGGGAACACTGAAGCTTTCTTT.

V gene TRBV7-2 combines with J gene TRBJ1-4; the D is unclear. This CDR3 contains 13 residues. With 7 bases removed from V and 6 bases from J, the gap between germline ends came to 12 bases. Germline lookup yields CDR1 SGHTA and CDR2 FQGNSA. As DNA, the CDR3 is TGTGCCAGCACCTCGGATTGGGATGAAAAACTGTTTTTT. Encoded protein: CASTSDWDEKLFF.